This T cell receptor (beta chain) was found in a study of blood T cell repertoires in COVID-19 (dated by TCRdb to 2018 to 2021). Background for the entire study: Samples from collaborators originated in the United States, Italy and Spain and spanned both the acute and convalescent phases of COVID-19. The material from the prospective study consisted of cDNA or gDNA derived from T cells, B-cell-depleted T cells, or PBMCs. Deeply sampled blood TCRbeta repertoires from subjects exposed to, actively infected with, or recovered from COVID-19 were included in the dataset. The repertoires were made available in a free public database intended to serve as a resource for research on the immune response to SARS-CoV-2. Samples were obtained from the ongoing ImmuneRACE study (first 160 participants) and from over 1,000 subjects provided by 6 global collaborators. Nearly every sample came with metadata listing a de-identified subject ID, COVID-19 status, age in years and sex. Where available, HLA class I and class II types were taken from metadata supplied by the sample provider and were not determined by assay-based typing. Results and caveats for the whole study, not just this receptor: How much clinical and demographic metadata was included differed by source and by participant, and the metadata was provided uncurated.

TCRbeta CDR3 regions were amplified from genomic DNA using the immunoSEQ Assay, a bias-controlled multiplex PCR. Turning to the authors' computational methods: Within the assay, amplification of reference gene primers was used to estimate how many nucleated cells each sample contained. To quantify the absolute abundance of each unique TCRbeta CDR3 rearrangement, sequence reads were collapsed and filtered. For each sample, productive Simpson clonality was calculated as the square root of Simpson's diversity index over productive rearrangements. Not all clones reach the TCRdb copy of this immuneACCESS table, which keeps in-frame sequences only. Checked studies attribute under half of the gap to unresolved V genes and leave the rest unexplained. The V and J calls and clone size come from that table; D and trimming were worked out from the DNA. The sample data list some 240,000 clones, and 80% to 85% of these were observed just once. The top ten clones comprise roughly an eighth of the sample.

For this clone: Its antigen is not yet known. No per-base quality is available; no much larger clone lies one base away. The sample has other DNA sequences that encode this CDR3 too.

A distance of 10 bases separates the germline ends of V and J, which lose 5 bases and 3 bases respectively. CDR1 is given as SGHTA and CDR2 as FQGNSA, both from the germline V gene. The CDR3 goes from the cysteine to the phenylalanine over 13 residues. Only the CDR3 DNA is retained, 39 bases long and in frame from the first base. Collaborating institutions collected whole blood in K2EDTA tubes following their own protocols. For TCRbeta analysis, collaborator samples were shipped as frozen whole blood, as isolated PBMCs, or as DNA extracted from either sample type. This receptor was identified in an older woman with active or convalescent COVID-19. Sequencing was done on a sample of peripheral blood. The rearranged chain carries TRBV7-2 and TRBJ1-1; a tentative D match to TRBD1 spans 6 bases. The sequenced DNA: TGTGCCAGCAGCACACAGGGTTACACTGAAGCTTTCTTT. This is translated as CASSTQGYTEAFF.